The 13 T cell receptor beta chains below come from one sample, sequenced in a study of T-cell memory formation after mild COVID-19. TCRdb ran MiXCR on the 5' RACE reads and lists one entry per CDR3 protein. The sample contains hundreds of thousands of distinct CDR3 sequences, about 18% of which appear only once. Specimen: PBMCs or a T cell subset sorted from them (not recorded which). These receptors were taken from an adult woman who had mild COVID-19 (a few samples of this study predate the infection). Cell type and time point are not known.

This chain joins TRBV7-2 and TRBJ2-5; 7 bases align to TRBD2. The CDR3 length is 14 residues. Germline CDR1 is SGHTA and CDR2 is FQGNSA. V lost 2 bases, J lost 7 bases, and 7 bases stayed unmatched. The CDR3 DNA is TGTGCCAGCAGCTTAACGGGGGGACCAGGGACCCAGTACTTC. This codes for CASSLTGGPGTQYF. Looking up the rest from reference TRBV7-2 and TRBJ2-5 gives the full variable domain: GAGVSQSPSNKVTEKGKDVELRCDPISGHTALYWYRQSLGQGLEFLIYFQGNSAPDKSGLPSDRFSAERTGGSVSTLTIQRTQQEDSAVYLCASSLTGGPGTQYFGPGTRLLVL.

This clonotype appeared a few times. This chain links TRBV7-9 with TRBJ2-1; a possible D gene is TRBD2 (6 bases). The V gene lost 9 bases and the J gene lost 2 bases, with 14 bases spanning the gap. CDR3 length: 14 residues. Germline assignment: CDR1 SEHNR and CDR2 FQNEAQ (reference sequence). DNA for the CDR3: TGTGCCAGTATAACGGGAGTACCCTACAATGAGCAGTTCTTC. This sequence encodes CASITGVPYNEQFF. The variable domain in full, with the rest retrieved from reference TRBV7-9 and TRBJ2-1, is DTGVSQNPRHKITKRGQNVTFRCDPISEHNRLYWYRQTLGQGPEFLTYFQNEAQLEKSRLLSDRFSAERPKGSFSTLEIQRTEQGDSAMYLCASITGVPYNEQFFGPGTRLTVL.

This clonotype was counted at least ten times. The chain carries TRBV7-9 and TRBJ1-1, with TRBD1 identical over 7 bases. There are 12 residues in the CDR3. The trim removed 5 bases at V and 6 bases at J, leaving 3 bases unmatched. Germline lookup yields CDR1 SEHNR and CDR2 FQNEAQ (reference sequence). The CDR3 here is CASSLQGAEAFF. The DNA for the CDR3 is TGTGCCAGCAGCCTCCAGGGGGCTGAAGCTTTCTTT.

V is TRBV30 and J is TRBJ1-1; unclear D gene. CDR1 GTSNPN and CDR2 SVGIG come from the germline V gene (reference sequence). This CDR3 is 11 amino acids long. Trimming shortened V by 0 bases and J by 7 bases, and 6 bases separated the two germline ends. CDR3 loop: CAWSVVSEAFF. CDR3 DNA: TGTGCCTGGAGTGTCGTGAGTGAAGCTTTCTTT.

The chain is built from TRBV7-2 and TRBJ2-2, with D possibly TRBD2 on 5 matching bases. CDR1 SGHTA and CDR2 FQGNSA come from the germline V gene. The length of the CDR3 is 15 residues. V shed 2 bases and J shed 3 bases, with 10 bases lying between them. The CDR3 here is CASSLTGIYTGELFF. The CDR3 bases are TGTGCCAGCAGCTTAACCGGGATTTACACCGGGGAGCTGTTTTTT.

This clonotype was seen only a few times. The chain recombines TRBV4-1 with TRBJ2-4; maybe TRBD2 (7 bases). Trimming stripped 3 bases from V and 0 bases from J, with 21 bases between. The CDR3 length is 19 residues. Germline V gene data show CDR1 as MGHRA and CDR2 as YSYEKL. CDR3 sequence: CASSQGGGRRPLAKNIQYF. CDR3 nucleotide sequence: TGCGCCAGCAGCCAGGGCGGGGGCAGGCGCCCGCTAGCCAAAAACATTCAGTACTTC.

This clonotype was seen a handful of times. V and J are TRBV7-3 and TRBJ2-2; possible D gene TRBD1, 5 bases. The CDR3 loop spans 14 amino acids. Germline assignment: CDR1 SGHTA and CDR2 FQGTGA. Trimming removed 5 bases at V and 5 bases at J, with 12 bases between. The CDR3 is CASSPRRDTGELFF. The CDR3, as DNA: TGTGCCAGCAGCCCCCGCAGGGATACCGGGGAGCTGTTTTTT.

This clonotype was picked up a small number of times. This sequence joins TRBV7-9 and TRBJ2-7; 8 bases match TRBD2. The CDR3 loop spans 14 amino acids. Germline V gives CDR1 SEHNR, CDR2 FQNEAQ (reference sequence). V shed 4 bases, J shed 6 bases, and the junction held 8 bases outside the gene matches. In DNA form, the CDR3 reads TGTGCCAGCAGCTCGGGACTAGAAAGATCCGAGCAGTACTTC. Amino acids: CASSSGLERSEQYF.

V gene TRBV4-1 combines with J gene TRBJ2-7; 7 nucleotides line up with TRBD1. The germline V gene has CDR1 MGHRA and CDR2 YSYEKL. Trimming at V came to 0 bases and at J to 3 bases, leaving 5 bases not matched to a gene. The CDR3 consists of 15 residues. CDR3 loop: CASSQEGTDFYEQYF. The CDR3 coding sequence is TGCGCCAGCAGCCAAGAAGGGACAGATTTCTACGAGCAGTACTTC.

The chain has TRBV7-9 and TRBJ1-2; 7 bases match TRBD1. CDR3 length: 14 amino acids. The V gene's germline CDR1 is SEHNR and CDR2 FQNEAQ (reference sequence). With 8 bases clipped from V and 4 bases from J, the junction kept 10 bases outside the gene matches. The chain's CDR3 is CASFKGDSPYGYTF. CDR3 in DNA: TGTGCCAGCTTCAAGGGGGACAGCCCCTATGGCTACACCTTC.

The rearrangement links TRBV12-3 or TRBV12-4 to TRBJ2-2, with D tentatively TRBD2 (5 bases). V lost 5 bases, J lost 4 bases, and 11 bases lay in between. CDR3 length equals 14 residues. CDR3 DNA sequence: TGTGCCAGCAGTCCTGGACTGCGCACCGGGGAGCTGTTTTTT. Translating it yields CASSPGLRTGELFF.

This clonotype was observed at least ten times. The CDR3 loop reads CSARDSGRDTGELFF. CDR3 sequence (DNA): TGCAGTGCTAGAGATTCCGGGAGAGACACCGGGGAGCTGTTTTTT. The chain has TRBV20-1 and TRBJ2-2; maybe TRBD2 (6 bases). V was pared by 0 bases and J by 3 bases, with 11 bases between. The CDR3 covers 15 residues. Germline loops: CDR1 DFQATT, CDR2 SNEGSKA (reference sequence).

J is TRBJ1-5 and V is TRBV10-3; maybe TRBD1 (5 bases). The CDR3 has 15 amino acids. Trimming took off 1 base at V and 0 bases at J, with 7 bases between the two ends. Per the germline V gene, CDR1 is ENHRY and CDR2 is SYGVKD. CDR3 nucleotide sequence: TGTGCCATCAGTGAGTGGGGGGGTAGCAATCAGCCCCAGCATTTT. Translation gives CAISEWGGSNQPQHF.